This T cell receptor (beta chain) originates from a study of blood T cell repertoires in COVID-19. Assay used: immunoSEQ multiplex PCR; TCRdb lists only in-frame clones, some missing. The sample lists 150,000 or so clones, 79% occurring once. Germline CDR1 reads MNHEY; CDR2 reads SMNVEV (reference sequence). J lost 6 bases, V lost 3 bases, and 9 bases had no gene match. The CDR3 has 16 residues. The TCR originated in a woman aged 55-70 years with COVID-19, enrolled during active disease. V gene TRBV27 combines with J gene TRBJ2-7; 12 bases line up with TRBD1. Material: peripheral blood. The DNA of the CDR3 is TGTGCCAGCAGTTTTTTATCTGGGACAGGGGGCTCCGAGCAGTACTTC. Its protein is CASSFLSGTGGSEQYF.